This T cell receptor (beta chain) comes out of a study of blood T cells in healthy people across ages. Then a second PCR, running about 6 to 12 cycles, was carried out with a sample-barcoded 5' primer and a J-beta primer mix. Every single cDNA molecule received a tag from a template-switch adaptor with 12 random nucleotides. MiXCR, applied by TCRdb to the 5' RACE reads, yields one record per CDR3 protein. The table lists 540,000 or so distinct CDR3 sequences, approximately 25% of them singletons, with 8.7% in the top ten. Germline assignment: CDR1 LNHNV and CDR2 YYDKDF (reference sequence). V lost 6 bases and J lost 5, with 10 bases in between. This CDR3 region has 13 residues. This clonotype was recorded a few times. Another study also made use of these data, one on T cells of mothers and their children. That publication notes: Donation involved a few healthy Caucasian mothers and the six children that they had.

The chain is built from TRBV15 and TRBJ1-4; no clear D gene. The sequenced sample consisted of blood. This clonotype was obtained from a boy between 10 and 17 years old in good health. The CDR3 DNA is TGTGCCACCAGGCGCGGAGTCAATGAAAAACTGTTTTTT. Encoded protein: CATRRGVNEKLFF.